The 2 T cell receptor beta chains below were found in one sample sequenced in a study of control samples from healthy donors and cancer patients. Only in-frame clones appear in the TCRdb table, and some are missing; sequencing was by immunoSEQ multiplex PCR. The sample includes 75,000 to 90,000 clones, roughly nine tenths of them seen just once. The material sequenced was blood. Source of these receptors: a man aged 30-40 years in good health.

The table lists this clone with a count of one. V usage is TRBV3-1 (or the pseudogene TRBV3-2) and J usage is TRBJ2-2, with D tentatively TRBD1 (6 bases). This CDR3 has 16 residues. Trimming pared 0 bases from V and 1 base from J, leaving 9 bases between. Germline assignment: CDR1 LGHDT and CDR2 YNNKEL (reference sequence). CDR3 in amino acids: CASSQEGTRNTGELFF. The CDR3 bases are TGTGCCAGCAGCCAAGAAGGGACACGGAACACCGGGGAGCTGTTTTTT.

The chain joins TRBV5-1 to TRBJ2-4, with 13 positions matching TRBD2. Trimming at V came to 2 bases and at J to 0 bases, leaving 8 bases not matched to a gene. CDR1 is SGHRS and CDR2 is YFSETQ in the germline V gene. This CDR3 has 19 amino acids. The CDR3, as DNA: TGCGCCAGCAGCTTTGGACTAGCGGGGGTAGACTTAGCCAAAAACATTCAGTACTTC. Translation gives CASSFGLAGVDLAKNIQYF. The whole variable domain, filled in from reference TRBV5-1 and TRBJ2-4, reads KAGVTQTPRYLIKTRGQQVTLSCSPISGHRSVSWYQQTPGQGLQFLFEYFSETQRNKGNFPGRFSGRQFSNSRSEMNVSTLELGDSALYLCASSFGLAGVDLAKNIQYFGAGTRLSVL.